The rows below give T cell receptor beta chains drawn from one sample of a study of T cell clones after liver transplantation. The method was immunoSEQ multiplex PCR; TCRdb's version includes in-frame clones alone and lacks a portion of them. Found here are under 90,000 clones, approximately 80% of them singletons; the top ten hold about 0.6%. The source material was CD4+ T cells from blood, sampled before liver transplant. These receptors originate from a human donor who received a liver transplant. The CDR3 runs from the conserved cysteine through the conserved F or W. A D gene is named only where the DNA matches it firmly. Size is omitted from some rows. Given values are once, few, many or a class for expanded clones.

clone size | D gene | J gene | V gene | CDR3 DNA | CDR3 protein
- | TRBD1 | TRBJ2-7 | TRBV2 | TGTGCCAGCACTCAGGGACAGAGAATCTACGAGCAGTACTTC | CASTQGQRIYEQYF
few | TRBD1 | TRBJ2-7 | TRBV19 | TGTGCCAGTAGTACTCGAACCAGGGGGCAGTTTGAGCAGTACTTC | CASSTRTRGQFEQYF
- | - | TRBJ1-1 | TRBV5-6 | TGTGCCAGCAGCCCCGACCTACGGAGGCGGAACACTGAAGCTTTCTTT | CASSPDLRRRNTEAFF
- | TRBD1 | TRBJ1-1 | TRBV18 | TGTGCCAGCTCACCGCGGACAGGGGGCACTGAAGCTTTCTTT | CASSPRTGGTEAFF
- | - | TRBJ2-3 | TRBV6-5 | TGTGCCAGCAGTTACCAAGCGGCTAGCACAGATACGCAGTATTTT | CASSYQAASTDTQYF
- | - | TRBJ2-5 | TRBV7-9 | TGTGCCAGCAGCCCCGTTCGCCAGTCGGGAGAGACCCAGTACTTC | CASSPVRQSGETQYF
- | - | TRBJ1-1 | TRBV27 | TGTGCCAGCAGTTTATCTTTTAACACTGAAGCTTTCTTT | CASSLSFNTEAFF
- | TRBD2 | TRBJ2-1 | TRBV7-9 | TGTGCCGCGCATCGGACTAGAAATGAGCAGTTCTTC | CAAHRTRNEQFF
- | TRBD1 | TRBJ2-7 | TRBV5-1 | TGCGCCAGCAGCGGAATGGGACAGCCCTTCTCCTACGAGCAGTACTTC | CASSGMGQPFSYEQYF
- | - | TRBJ1-2 | TRBV7-2 | TGTGCCAGCAGCCTCTCCTGGGGGGGCACCTCGGGGGAGGGCTACACCTTC | CASSLSWGGTSGEGYTF
- | - | TRBJ2-7 | TRBV18 | TGTGCCAGCTCACCCTCTGGCGCAAACTCCTACGAGCAGTACTTC | CASSPSGANSYEQYF
- | - | TRBJ1-2 | TRBV11-2 | TGTGCCAGCAGCTTAGTCACCGCCGATGGCTACACCTTC | CASSLVTADGYTF
once | - | TRBJ1-1 | TRBV11-1 | TGTGCCAGCAGTGGACAGTTGAACACTGAAGCTTTCTTT | CASSGQLNTEAFF
- | - | TRBJ1-2 | TRBV2 | TGTGCCAGCAGCTGGGGACGGAGGGGCAATGGCTACACCTTC | CASSWGRRGNGYTF
- | TRBD1 | TRBJ1-1 | TRBV9 | TGTGCCAGCAGCGTAGAGGGACAGGGGGCGAGTATGGCTTTCTTT | CASSVEGQGASMAFF
- | TRBD2 | TRBJ2-1 | TRBV4-3 | TGCGCCAGCAGCCTGCGTAGCGGGAGCTCCTACAATGAGCAGTTCTTC | CASSLRSGSSYNEQFF
- | - | TRBJ1-2 | TRBV7-2 | TGTGCCAGCAGCTTAGTTGTGGGCAGGGCGGGCTATGGCTACACCTTC | CASSLVVGRAGYGYTF
once | TRBD2 | TRBJ2-2 | TRBV5-1 | TGCGCCAGCAGCTTGAGTGGACTAGCGTTGACCGGGGAGCTGTTTTTT | CASSLSGLALTGELFF
- | - | TRBJ2-2 | TRBV18 | TGTGCCAGCTCACCAGCCAGGGTGGGTACGAACACCGGGGAGCTGTTTTTT | CASSPARVGTNTGELFF
once | TRBD2 | TRBJ2-5 | TRBV9 | TGTGCCAGCAGCCAACTAGCGGGGCAAGAGACCCAGTACTTC | CASSQLAGQETQYF
- | - | TRBJ2-5 | TRBV21-1 | TGTGCCAGCAGCAAAGGTACAGTCCAAGAGACCCAGTACTTC | CASSKGTVQETQYF
few | - | TRBJ2-7 | TRBV4-1 | TGCGCCAGCAGCCAAGTCTTATTCATTCAGGGGCGCGACCACTACGAGCAGTACTTC | CASSQVLFIQGRDHYEQYF
- | TRBD2 | TRBJ2-7 | TRBV2 | TGTGCCAGCAGTGAAGGACTAGCGGTCCTTGTGGGGGAGCAGTACTTC | CASSEGLAVLVGEQYF
- | - | TRBJ1-4 | TRBV7-2 | TGTGCCAGCAGCTTCAGAGGGCCCCGGGGGACTAATGAAAAACTGTTTTTT | CASSFRGPRGTNEKLFF
- | - | TRBJ2-1 | TRBV18 | TGTGCCAGCTCACGAGGGGAGACCTACAATGAGCAGTTCTTC | CASSRGETYNEQFF
- | - | TRBJ1-3 | TRBV29-1 | TGCAGCGTTACAGGACTCTCTGGAAACACCATATATTTT | CSVTGLSGNTIYF
- | TRBD1 | TRBJ2-3 | TRBV10-2 | TGCGCCAGCAGTGAGCCGCCGGGACAGGTGGGGGATACGCAGTATTTT | CASSEPPGQVGDTQYF
- | - | TRBJ2-3 | TRBV2 | TGTGCCAGCAGTGAGAACGTCAGGCTTGTGGCAGATACGCAGTATTTT | CASSENVRLVADTQYF
- | - | TRBJ1-3 | TRBV28 | TGTGCCAGCAGGGGGGACTCTGGAAACACCATATATTTT | CASRGDSGNTIYF
few | TRBD2 | TRBJ2-3 | TRBV5-1 | TGCGCCAGCAGCACCCTTAGCGGGGGGCCTAGCACAGATACGCAGTATTTT | CASSTLSGGPSTDTQYF
- | - | TRBJ1-4 | TRBV28 | TGTGCCAGCAGTCAGGGGCCAACTAATGAAAAACTGTTTTTT | CASSQGPTNEKLFF
- | - | TRBJ2-3 | TRBV5-1 | TGCGCCAGCAGCTTGGGCTTCGGAGACAGCTACACAGATACGCAGTATTTT | CASSLGFGDSYTDTQYF
- | - | TRBJ1-1 | TRBV5-1 | TGCGCCAGCAGAATGGAAAGGGCCACTGAAGCTTTCTTT | CASRMERATEAFF
- | TRBD1 | TRBJ1-4 | TRBV19 | TGTGCCAGTAGTGACAGGGGCGATTATAATGAAAAACTGTTTTTT | CASSDRGDYNEKLFF
once | - | TRBJ1-2 | TRBV10-2 | TGCGCCAGCAGTGAGTGGCGGATTACAGACTATGGCTACACCTTC | CASSEWRITDYGYTF
once | - | TRBJ2-2 | TRBV7-6 | TGTGCCAGCAGCTTAGCGGTCTACGGGGAGCTGTTTTTT | CASSLAVYGELFF
- | - | TRBJ2-7 | TRBV29-1 | TGCAGCGTTCGGGCTGGAAACCCCTACGAGCAGTACTTC | CSVRAGNPYEQYF
- | - | TRBJ1-2 | TRBV28 | TGTGCCAGCAGAACAGGGTCTGGCGGCTACACCTTC | CASRTGSGGYTF
- | - | TRBJ1-2 | TRBV28 | TGTGCCAGCAGTTTCGGGCAGGGGTACTATGGCTACACCTTC | CASSFGQGYYGYTF
- | - | TRBJ1-4 | TRBV18 | TGTGCCAGCGAGGACAGCCTCAATGAAAAACTGTTTTTT | CASEDSLNEKLFF
- | - | TRBJ2-3 | TRBV5-1 | TGCGCCAGCAGCTTGACGGGCACAGATACGCAGTATTTT | CASSLTGTDTQYF
- | TRBD2 | TRBJ2-1 | TRBV6-5 | TGTGCCAGCAGTCCTAGCGGGAGGAACAATGAGCAGTTCTTC | CASSPSGRNNEQFF
- | TRBD2 | TRBJ2-7 | TRBV6-6 | TGTGCCAGCAGTGACATAGCGGGAGGCTACGAGCAGTACTTC | CASSDIAGGYEQYF
- | - | TRBJ2-6 | TRBV9 | TGTGCCAGCAGCCCCCTTCTTGCCTCTGGGGCCAACGTCCTGACTTTC | CASSPLLASGANVLTF
once | TRBD2 | TRBJ2-7 | TRBV15 | TGTGCCACCAGCACCCGGACTAGCGGGAGGCAGTACTTC | CATSTRTSGRQYF
- | - | TRBJ2-2 | TRBV7-3 | TGTGCCAGCAGCTTAAGTGTCACCGGGGAGCTGTTTTTT | CASSLSVTGELFF